This TCR beta chain came from a study of CD8 T cells in Susac syndrome. Sequencing of TCR beta was carried out in blood CD8+ and CD4+ T cells. Bulk CD8+ and CD4+ cells came from magnetic negative isolation; CD8+ TEMRA by FACS. The CDR3 contains 14 residues. Germline CDR1 and CDR2: KGHSH and LQKENI. Unmatched junction bases numbered 8, after V lost 4 bases and J lost 5 bases. RNA totalling roughly 0.5 to 1 ug underwent reverse transcription with random hexamers. Across 54 Vbeta and 13 Jbeta, immunoSEQ multiplex PCR amplified TCR beta CDR3. TCRdb re-analysed the immunoSEQ multiplex PCR reads in MiXCR, keeping a single row per CDR3 protein. The sample consists of 250,000 or so distinct CDR3 sequences, just over 90% of them appearing once.

The source of this sequence is a human donor with multiple sclerosis. The chain employs TRBV18 and TRBJ2-7, with 7 bases lining up with TRBD2. Sequencing was performed on CD4+ T cells from PBMCs. CDR3 region: CASSRGGDVNEQYF. The CDR3 DNA is TGTGCCAGCTCACGTGGGGGGGATGTTAACGAGCAGTACTTC. The full variable domain, completed using reference TRBV18 and TRBJ2-7, is NAGVMQNPRHLVRRRGQEARLRCSPMKGHSHVYWYRQLPEEGLKFMVYLQKENIIDESGMPKERFSAEFPKEGPSILRIQQVVRGDSAAYFCASSRGGDVNEQYFGPGTRLTVT.